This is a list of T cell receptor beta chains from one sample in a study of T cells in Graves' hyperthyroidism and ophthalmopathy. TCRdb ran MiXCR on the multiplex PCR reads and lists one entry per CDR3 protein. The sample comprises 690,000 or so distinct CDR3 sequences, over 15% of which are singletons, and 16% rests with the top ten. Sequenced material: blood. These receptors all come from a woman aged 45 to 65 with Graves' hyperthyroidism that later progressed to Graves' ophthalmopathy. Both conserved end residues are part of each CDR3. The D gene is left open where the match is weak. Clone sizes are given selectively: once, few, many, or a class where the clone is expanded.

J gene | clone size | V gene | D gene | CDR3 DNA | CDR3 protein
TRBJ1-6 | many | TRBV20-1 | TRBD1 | TGCAGTGATCCGACCCGGGACAGCCGACTTGGTTCACCCCTCCACTTT | CSDPTRDSRLGSPLHF
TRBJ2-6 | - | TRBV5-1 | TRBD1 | TGCGCCAGCAGCAACCGGGACAGGATCTCTGGGGCCAACATCCTGACTTTC | CASSNRDRISGANILTF
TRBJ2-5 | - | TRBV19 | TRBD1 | TGTGCCAGTAGTAGAACGGCAGGGGGCTTAGAAACCCAGTACTTC | CASSRTAGGLETQYF
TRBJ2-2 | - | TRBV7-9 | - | TGTGCCAGCAGCCCGGTCGTCGGGGAGCTGTTTTTT | CASSPVVGELFF
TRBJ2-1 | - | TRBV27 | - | TGTGCCAGCAGTCCCACAGTCGGGGGAGGTGTTAATGAGCAGTTCTTC | CASSPTVGGGVNEQFF
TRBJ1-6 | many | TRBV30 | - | TGTGCCTGGAGTGTTGGCCTAAAACCGGGGGACGGCACTTTATATAATTCACCCCTCCACTTT | CAWSVGLKPGDGTLYNSPLHF
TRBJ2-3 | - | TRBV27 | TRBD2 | TGTGCCAGCAGTCTCTACCCTACAAGCGTAGCGGGGGGGCTGGGAGATACGCAGTATTTT | CASSLYPTSVAGGLGDTQYF
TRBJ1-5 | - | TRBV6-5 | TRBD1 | TGTGCCAGCAGTTACGGGCAGGGGGATCAGCCCCAGCATTTT | CASSYGQGDQPQHF
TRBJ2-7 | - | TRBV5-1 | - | TGCGCCAGCAGCAGAGGACAGAGCTCCTACGAGCAGTACTTC | CASSRGQSSYEQYF
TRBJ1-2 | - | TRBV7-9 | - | TGTGCCAGCAGCTTAGCAGGCCTCCTCGACTATGGCTACACCTTC | CASSLAGLLDYGYTF
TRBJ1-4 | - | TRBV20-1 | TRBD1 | TGCAGTGCTCCGGGGGCGGGACAGGGTGGGGAAAAACTGTTTTTT | CSAPGAGQGGEKLFF
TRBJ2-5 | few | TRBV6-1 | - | TGTGCCAGCAGTGAAGCCCCGTCCACCCTGGGAGCCCAGTACTTC | CASSEAPSTLGAQYF
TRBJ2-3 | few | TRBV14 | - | TGTGCCAGCAGCCAACTGGGGTTTGGCACAGATACGCAGTATTTT | CASSQLGFGTDTQYF
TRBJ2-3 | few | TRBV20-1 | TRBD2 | TGCAGTGCTCCGAGCGGGGGGCGAGGAGATACGCAGTATTTT | CSAPSGGRGDTQYF
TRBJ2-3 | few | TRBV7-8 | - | TGTGCCAGCAGCTTAGTACAGGGAAGCACAGATACGCAGTATTTT | CASSLVQGSTDTQYF
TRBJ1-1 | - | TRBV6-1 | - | TGTACCAGCAGTGAATCCGGCTGGGAGGGCACTGAAGCTTTCTTT | CTSSESGWEGTEAFF
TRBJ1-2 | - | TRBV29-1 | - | TGCAGCGTTGAAAAGGGGAGTCCGTATGGCTACACCTTC | CSVEKGSPYGYTF
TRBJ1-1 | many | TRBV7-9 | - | TGTGCCAGCACCGACGGGGGGAGGTCCACTGAAGCTTTCTTT | CASTDGGRSTEAFF
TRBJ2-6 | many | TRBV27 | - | TGTGCCAGCAGTTTCCGAGGGAGATTCTCTGGGGCCAACGTCCTGACTTTC | CASSFRGRFSGANVLTF
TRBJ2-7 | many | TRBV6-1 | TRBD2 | TGTGCCAGCAGTGACTGGACTAGCGGGGGGCACCAGTCGCTCGAGCAGTACTTC | CASSDWTSGGHQSLEQYF
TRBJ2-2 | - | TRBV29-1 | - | TGCAGCGTTGAAGTCGATGGGGCCCGGAACACCGGGGAGCTGTTTTTT | CSVEVDGARNTGELFF
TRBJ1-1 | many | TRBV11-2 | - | TGTGCCAGCAGCTTAAATTTAAGGGCCGAACTGAGCCGGAACACTGAAGCTTTCTTT | CASSLNLRAELSRNTEAFF
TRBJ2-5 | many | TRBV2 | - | TGTGCCATCGAGGGGACTTATGGGGGGACCCAGTACTTC | CAIEGTYGGTQYF
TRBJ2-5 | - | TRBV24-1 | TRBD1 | TGTGCCACCAGTGACCGGACAGGGGGCTACGGGGAGACCCAGTACTTC | CATSDRTGGYGETQYF
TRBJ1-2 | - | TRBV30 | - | TGTGCCTGGAGTGTACTGAGTGTCGGGGCGGGTGGCTACACCTTC | CAWSVLSVGAGGYTF
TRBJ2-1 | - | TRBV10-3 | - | TGTGCCATCAGGAAACAGGGAGTCTCCCCCAATGAGCAGTTCTTC | CAIRKQGVSPNEQFF
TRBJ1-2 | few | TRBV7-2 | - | TGTGCCAGCAGCTACTATTCGGGCTACACCTTC | CASSYYSGYTF
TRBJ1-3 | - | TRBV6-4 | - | TGTGCCAGCAGTTATGGGCCGAGCTCTGGAAACACCATATATTTT | CASSYGPSSGNTIYF
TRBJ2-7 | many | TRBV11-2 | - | TGTGCCAGCAGCGGGATATATGAGCAGTACTTC | CASSGIYEQYF
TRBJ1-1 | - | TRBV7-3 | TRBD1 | TGTGCCAGCAGCTCATCCGGGACAGGGGCAGGGACTGAAGCTTTCTTT | CASSSSGTGAGTEAFF
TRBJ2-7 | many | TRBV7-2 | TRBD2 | TGTGCCAGCACCTCACGCCCGGAGCGGGGGGGCGACGAGCAGTACTTC | CASTSRPERGGDEQYF
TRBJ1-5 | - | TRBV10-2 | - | TGCGCCAGCAGGGAGGCAGGCAATCAGCCCCAGCATTTT | CASREAGNQPQHF
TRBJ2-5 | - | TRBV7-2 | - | TGTGCCAGCAGCTACCTACCCACCGGAGAGACCCAGTACTTC | CASSYLPTGETQYF
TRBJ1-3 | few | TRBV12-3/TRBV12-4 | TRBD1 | TGTGCCAGCAGTCCGGCGGGACAGCCTGTTGAAAACACCATATATTTT | CASSPAGQPVENTIYF
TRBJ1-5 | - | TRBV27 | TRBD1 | TGTGCCAGCAGTTTAAGAGGGACAGGGAGCGGTCAGCCCCAGCATTTT | CASSLRGTGSGQPQHF
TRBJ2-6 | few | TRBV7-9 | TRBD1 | TGTGCCAGCAGCTGGACCGAGGCAACACAGGGGTCTGGGGCCAACGTCCTGACTTTC | CASSWTEATQGSGANVLTF
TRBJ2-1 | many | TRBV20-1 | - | TGCAGTGCTACTCCCAGGAGGGCCTCCTACAATGAGCAGTTCTTC | CSATPRRASYNEQFF
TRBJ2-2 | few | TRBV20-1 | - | TGCAGTGCTCTCTCTAGCAGACCGAACACCGGGGAGCTGTTTTTT | CSALSSRPNTGELFF
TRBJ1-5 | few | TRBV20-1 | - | TGCAGTGCTAGCGCCGAAACAGGGTATCAGCCCCAGCATTTT | CSASAETGYQPQHF
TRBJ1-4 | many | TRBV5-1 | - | TGCGCCAGCAGCTTGGAGGCGGCAACTAATGAAAAACTGTTTTTT | CASSLEAATNEKLFF
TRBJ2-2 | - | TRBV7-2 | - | TGTGCCAGCAGCCCGTGGTTAGACGGTGATGGGGAACTGTTTTTT | CASSPWLDGDGELFF
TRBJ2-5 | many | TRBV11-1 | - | TGTGCCAGCAGCTGGGTTCAGGGGCCGGAGACCCAGTACTTC | CASSWVQGPETQYF
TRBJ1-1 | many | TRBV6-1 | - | TGTGCCAGCAGTGAGGCTCTGGGGGGCACTGAAGCTTTCTTT | CASSEALGGTEAFF
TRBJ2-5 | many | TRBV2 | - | TGTGCCAGCAGTGACAGGGGGGTATGGGAGACCCAGTACTTC | CASSDRGVWETQYF
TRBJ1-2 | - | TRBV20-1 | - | TGCAGTGCAGGCTTGCAGGCTAGGGGCTACACCTTC | CSAGLQARGYTF
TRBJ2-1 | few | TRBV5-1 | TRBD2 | TGCGCCAGCAGATTGGCGGGGGGCTTCGATGAGCAGTTCTTC | CASRLAGGFDEQFF
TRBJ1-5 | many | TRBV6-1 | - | TGTGCCAGCAGTTCGTTTTTAGATCAGCCCCAGCATTTT | CASSSFLDQPQHF
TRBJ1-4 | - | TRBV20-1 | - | TGCAGTGCTAGAGGGCTCACTGAAAAACTGTTTTTT | CSARGLTEKLFF
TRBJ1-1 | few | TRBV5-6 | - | TGTGCCAGCAGCTTGGCCGTAGGCACTGAAGCTTTCTTT | CASSLAVGTEAFF
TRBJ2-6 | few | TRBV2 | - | TGTGCCAGGCGGGGCTCTGGGGCCAACGTCCTGACTTTC | CARRGSGANVLTF
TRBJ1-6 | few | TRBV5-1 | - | TGCGCCAGCAGCTACGGACAGACCGGGAGTTCACCCCTCCACTTT | CASSYGQTGSSPLHF
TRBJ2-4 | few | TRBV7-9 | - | TGTGCCAGCAGCTTAATAGGGTTGGCCAAAAACATTCAGTACTTC | CASSLIGLAKNIQYF
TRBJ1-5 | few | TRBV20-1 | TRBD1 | TGCAGTGCTAGAGATTGGGGACAGACTCATCAGCCCCAGCATTTT | CSARDWGQTHQPQHF
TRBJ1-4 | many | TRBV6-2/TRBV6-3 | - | TGTGCCAGCAGTTACTCGAGGGGGTCGGGAAATGAAAAACTGTTTTTT | CASSYSRGSGNEKLFF